What follows describes a single T cell receptor beta chain. Clones were read by immunoSEQ multiplex PCR, and TCRdb kept only the in-frame ones, dropping some. Of about 2,700 clones listed, less than 25% were seen once; the top ten hold more than 15%. V lost 2 bases and J lost 4; bases outside the gene matches: 1. CDR3 length equals 15 residues. The germline CDR1 and CDR2 sequences are LNHDA and SQIVND (reference sequence). The record originates from a study of T cells in localized non-small cell lung cancer. The TCR comes from a woman between 40 and 69 years old with stage I lung adenocarcinoma. This sequence joins TRBV19 and TRBJ2-3; 12 nucleotides line up with TRBD2. The sample consisted of lung tumor tissue, taken before any cancer treatment. The CDR3 DNA sequence: TGTGCCAGTAGTATACCTAGCGGGGGGGCAGATACGCAGTATTTT. Translating gives CASSIPSGGADTQYF.